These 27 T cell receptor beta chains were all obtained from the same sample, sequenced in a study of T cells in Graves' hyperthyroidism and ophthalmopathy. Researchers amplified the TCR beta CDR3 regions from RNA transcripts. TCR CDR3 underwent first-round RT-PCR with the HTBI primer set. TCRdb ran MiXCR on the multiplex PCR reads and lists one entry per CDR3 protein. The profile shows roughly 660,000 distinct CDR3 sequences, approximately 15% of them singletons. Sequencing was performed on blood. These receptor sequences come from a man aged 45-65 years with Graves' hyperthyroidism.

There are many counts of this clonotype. CDR3 coding DNA: TGTGCCAGCAGTTACTCGACAGACATCGGGGAGCTGTTTTTT. This encodes CASSYSTDIGELFF. This chain uses TRBV6-2 or TRBV6-3 with TRBJ2-2; D possibly corresponds to TRBD1 (5 bases). The CDR3 extends over 14 amino acids. Germline V lookup: CDR1 MNHEY, CDR2 SVGEGT. Trimming removed 0 bases at V and 7 bases at J, with 9 bases between.

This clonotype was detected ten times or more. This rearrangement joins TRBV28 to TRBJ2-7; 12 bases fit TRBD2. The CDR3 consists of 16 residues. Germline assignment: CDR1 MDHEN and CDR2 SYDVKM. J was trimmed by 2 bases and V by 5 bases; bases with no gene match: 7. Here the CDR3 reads CASSPRLAGDTYEQYF. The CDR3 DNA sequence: TGTGCCAGCAGTCCCCGACTAGCGGGAGATACCTACGAGCAGTACTTC.

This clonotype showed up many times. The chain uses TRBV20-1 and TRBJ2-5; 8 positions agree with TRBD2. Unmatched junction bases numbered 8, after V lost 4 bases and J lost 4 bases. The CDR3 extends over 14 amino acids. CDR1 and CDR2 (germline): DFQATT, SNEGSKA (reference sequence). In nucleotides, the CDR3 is TGCAGTGCTAACGGGAGGGCCTTCGTAGAGACCCAGTACTTC. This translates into CSANGRAFVETQYF.

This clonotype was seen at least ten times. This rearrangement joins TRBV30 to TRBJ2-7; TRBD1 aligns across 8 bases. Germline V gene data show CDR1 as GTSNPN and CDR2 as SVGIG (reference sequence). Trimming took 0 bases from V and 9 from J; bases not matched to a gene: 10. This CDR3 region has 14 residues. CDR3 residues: CAWSVLDREMRQYF. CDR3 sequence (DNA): TGTGCCTGGAGTGTACTGGACAGGGAGATGCGGCAGTACTTC.

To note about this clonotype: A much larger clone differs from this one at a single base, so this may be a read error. CDR3 coding DNA: TGTGCCATCAGTGATGACGGGTACCAAGAGACCCAGTACTTC. It encodes CAISDDGYQETQYF. This rearrangement joins TRBV10-3 to TRBJ2-5, with D uncertain. CDR1 and CDR2 from the germline V gene are ENHRY and SYGVKD. This CDR3 contains 14 residues. Trimming took off 3 bases at V and 0 bases at J, with 8 bases between the two ends.

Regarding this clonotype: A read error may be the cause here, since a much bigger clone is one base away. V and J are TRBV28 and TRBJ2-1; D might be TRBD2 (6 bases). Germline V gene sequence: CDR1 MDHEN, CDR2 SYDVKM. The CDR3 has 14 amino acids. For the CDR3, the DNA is TGTGCATCTAAGGAGGGGCGGAACTACAATGAGCAGTTCTTC. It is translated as CASKEGRNYNEQFF.

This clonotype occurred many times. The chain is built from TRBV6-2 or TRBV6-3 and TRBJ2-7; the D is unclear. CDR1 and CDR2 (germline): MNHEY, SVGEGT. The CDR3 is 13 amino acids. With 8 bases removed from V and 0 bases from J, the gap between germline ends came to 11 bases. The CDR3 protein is CASESSLSYEQYF. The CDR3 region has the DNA TGTGCCAGCGAATCGAGTCTCTCCTACGAGCAGTACTTC.

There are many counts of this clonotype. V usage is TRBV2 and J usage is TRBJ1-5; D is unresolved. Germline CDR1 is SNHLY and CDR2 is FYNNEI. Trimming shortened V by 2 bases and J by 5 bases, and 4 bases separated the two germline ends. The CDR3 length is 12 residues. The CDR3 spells CASSEWYQPQHF. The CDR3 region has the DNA TGTGCCAGCAGTGAATGGTATCAGCCCCAGCATTTT.

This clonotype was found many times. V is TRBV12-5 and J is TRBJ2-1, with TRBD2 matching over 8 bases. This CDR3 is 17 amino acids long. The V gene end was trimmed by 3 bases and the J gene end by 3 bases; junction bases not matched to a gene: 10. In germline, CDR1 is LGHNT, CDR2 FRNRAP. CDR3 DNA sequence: TGTGCTAGTGGTTTCGGGGGGGGTACGGGAGTCTACAATGAGCAGTTCTTC. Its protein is CASGFGGGTGVYNEQFF.

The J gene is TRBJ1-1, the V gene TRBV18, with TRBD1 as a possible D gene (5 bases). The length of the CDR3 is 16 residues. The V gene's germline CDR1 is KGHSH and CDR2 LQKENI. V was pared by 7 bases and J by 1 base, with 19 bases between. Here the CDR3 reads CASLPPAGRRNTEAFF. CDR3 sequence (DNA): TGTGCCAGCTTACCCCCGGCGGGACGGAGGAACACTGAAGCTTTCTTT.

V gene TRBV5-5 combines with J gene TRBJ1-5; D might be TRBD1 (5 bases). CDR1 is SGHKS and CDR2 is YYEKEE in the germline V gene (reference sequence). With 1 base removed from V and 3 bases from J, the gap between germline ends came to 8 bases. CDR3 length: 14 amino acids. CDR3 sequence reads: CASSLRGINQPQHF. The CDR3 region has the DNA TGTGCCAGCAGCTTGAGGGGTATCAATCAGCCCCAGCATTTT.

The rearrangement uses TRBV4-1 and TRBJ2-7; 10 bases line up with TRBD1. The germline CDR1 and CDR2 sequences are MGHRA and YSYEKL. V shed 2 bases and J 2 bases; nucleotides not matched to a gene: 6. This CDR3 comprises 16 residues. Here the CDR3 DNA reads TGCGCCAGCAGCCAACTAGCCGGACAGGGGGCCTACGAGCAGTACTTC. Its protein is CASSQLAGQGAYEQYF.

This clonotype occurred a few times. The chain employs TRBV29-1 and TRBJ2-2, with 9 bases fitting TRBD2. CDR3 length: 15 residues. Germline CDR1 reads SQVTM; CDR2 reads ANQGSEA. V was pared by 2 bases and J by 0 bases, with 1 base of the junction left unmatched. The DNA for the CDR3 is TGCAGCGTTGAATTAGCGGGAGCGAACACCGGGGAGCTGTTTTTT. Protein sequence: CSVELAGANTGELFF.

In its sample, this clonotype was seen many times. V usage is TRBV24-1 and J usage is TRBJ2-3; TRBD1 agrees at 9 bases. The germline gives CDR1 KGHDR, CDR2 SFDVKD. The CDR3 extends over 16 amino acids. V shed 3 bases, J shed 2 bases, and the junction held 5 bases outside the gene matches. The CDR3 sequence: CATSDPGQGITDTQYF. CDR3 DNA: TGTGCCACCAGTGATCCAGGACAGGGGATCACAGATACGCAGTATTTT.

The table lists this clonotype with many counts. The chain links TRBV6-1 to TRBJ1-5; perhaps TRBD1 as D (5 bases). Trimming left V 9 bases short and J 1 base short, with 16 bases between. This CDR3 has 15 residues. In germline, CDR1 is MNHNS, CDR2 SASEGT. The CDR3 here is CASNPGPSSNQPQHF. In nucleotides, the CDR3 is TGTGCCAGTAACCCAGGGCCCTCGAGCAATCAGCCCCAGCATTTT.

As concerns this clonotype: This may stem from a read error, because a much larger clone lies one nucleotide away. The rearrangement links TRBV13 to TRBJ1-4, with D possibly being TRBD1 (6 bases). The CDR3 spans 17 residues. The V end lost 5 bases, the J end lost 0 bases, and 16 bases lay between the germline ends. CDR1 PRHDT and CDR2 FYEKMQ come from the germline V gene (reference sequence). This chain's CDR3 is CASSILQGGPTNEKLFF. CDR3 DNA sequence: TGTGCCAGCAGCATCCTACAGGGAGGTCCAACTAATGAAAAACTGTTTTTT.

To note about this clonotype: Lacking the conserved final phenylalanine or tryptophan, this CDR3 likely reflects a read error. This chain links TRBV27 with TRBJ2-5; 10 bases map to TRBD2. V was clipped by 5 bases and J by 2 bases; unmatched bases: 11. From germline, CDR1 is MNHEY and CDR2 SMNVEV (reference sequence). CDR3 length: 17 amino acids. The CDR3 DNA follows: TGTGCCAGCAGTGCCTCCGGGACTAGCGTAAAACAAGAGACCCAGTACCTC. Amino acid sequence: CASSASGTSVKQETQYL.

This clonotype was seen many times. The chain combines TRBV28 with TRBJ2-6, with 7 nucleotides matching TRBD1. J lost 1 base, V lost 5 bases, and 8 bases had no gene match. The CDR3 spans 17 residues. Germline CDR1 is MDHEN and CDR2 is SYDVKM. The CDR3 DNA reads TGTGCCAGCAGTGTACTTACAGGGGATTCTGGGGCCAACGTCCTGACTTTC. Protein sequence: CASSVLTGDSGANVLTF.

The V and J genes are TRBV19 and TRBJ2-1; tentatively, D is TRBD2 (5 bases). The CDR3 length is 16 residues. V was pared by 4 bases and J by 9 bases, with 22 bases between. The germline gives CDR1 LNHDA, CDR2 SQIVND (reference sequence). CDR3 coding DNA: TGTGCCAGTAGTAGCCCCCGGGATCGTTCCGTTCCTGAGCAGTTCTTC. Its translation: CASSSPRDRSVPEQFF.

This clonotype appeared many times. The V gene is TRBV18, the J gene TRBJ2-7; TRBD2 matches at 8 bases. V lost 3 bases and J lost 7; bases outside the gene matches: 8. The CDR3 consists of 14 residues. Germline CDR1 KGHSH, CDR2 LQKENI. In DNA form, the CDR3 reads TGTGCCAGCTCACCGGGACTAGTGCGATGGGAGCAGTACTTC. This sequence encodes CASSPGLVRWEQYF.

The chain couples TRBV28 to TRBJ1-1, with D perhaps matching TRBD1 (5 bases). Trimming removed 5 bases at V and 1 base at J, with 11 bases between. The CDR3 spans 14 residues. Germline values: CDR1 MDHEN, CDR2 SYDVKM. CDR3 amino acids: CASSIRGGNTEAFF. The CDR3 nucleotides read TGTGCCAGCAGTATTCGGGGGGGGAACACTGAAGCTTTCTTT. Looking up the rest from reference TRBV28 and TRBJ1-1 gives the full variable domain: DVKVTQSSRYLVKRTGEKVFLECVQDMDHENMFWYRQDPGLGLRLIYFSYDVKMKEKGDIPEGYSVSREKKERFSLILESASTNQTSMYLCASSIRGGNTEAFFGQGTRLTVV.

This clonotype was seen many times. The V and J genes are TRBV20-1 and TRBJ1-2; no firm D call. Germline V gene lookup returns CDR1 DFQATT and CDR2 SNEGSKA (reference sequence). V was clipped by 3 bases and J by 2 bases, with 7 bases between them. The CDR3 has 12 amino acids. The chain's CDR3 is CSASPPNYGYTF. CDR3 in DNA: TGCAGTGCTAGCCCGCCAAACTATGGCTACACCTTC.

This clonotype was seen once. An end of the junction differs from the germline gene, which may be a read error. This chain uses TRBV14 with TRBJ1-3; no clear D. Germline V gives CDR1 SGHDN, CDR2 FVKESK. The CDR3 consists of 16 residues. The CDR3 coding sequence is TGTGCCAGCAGTTCTCTGGACGGGTTCTCTGGAAACACCATATTTTTT. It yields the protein CASSSLDGFSGNTIFF.

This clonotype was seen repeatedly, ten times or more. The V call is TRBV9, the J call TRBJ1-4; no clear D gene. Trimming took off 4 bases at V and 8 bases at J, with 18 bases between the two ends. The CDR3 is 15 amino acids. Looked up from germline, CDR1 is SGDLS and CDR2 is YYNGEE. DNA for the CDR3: TGTGCCAGCAGCTCTCGAGGAGGGAGTGGGGAAAAACTGTTTTTT. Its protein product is CASSSRGGSGEKLFF.

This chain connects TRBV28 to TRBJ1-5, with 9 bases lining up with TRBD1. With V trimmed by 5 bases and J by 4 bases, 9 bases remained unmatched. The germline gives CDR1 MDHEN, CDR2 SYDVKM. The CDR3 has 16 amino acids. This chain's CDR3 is CASSLGTGHLNQPQHF. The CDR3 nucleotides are TGTGCCAGCAGTCTGGGGACAGGGCATCTTAATCAGCCCCAGCATTTT.

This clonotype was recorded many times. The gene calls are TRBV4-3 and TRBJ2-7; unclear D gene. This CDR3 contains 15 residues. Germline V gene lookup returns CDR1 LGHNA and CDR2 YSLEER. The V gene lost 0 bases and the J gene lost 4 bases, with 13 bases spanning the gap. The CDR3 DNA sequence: TGCGCCAGCAGCCAAGATTCATACGGTCCGTACGAGCAGTACTTC. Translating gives CASSQDSYGPYEQYF.

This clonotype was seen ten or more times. DNA of the CDR3: TGTGCCACCCTACCGGGACTTTTGAACACTGAAGCTTTCTTT. This codes for CATLPGLLNTEAFF. The chain employs TRBV7-9 and TRBJ1-1, with D perhaps matching TRBD1 (5 bases). The CDR3 runs 14 residues. The V and J ends lost 10 bases and 0 bases respectively, with 15 bases between them. Germline V CDR1 and CDR2: SEHNR, FQNEAQ (reference sequence).